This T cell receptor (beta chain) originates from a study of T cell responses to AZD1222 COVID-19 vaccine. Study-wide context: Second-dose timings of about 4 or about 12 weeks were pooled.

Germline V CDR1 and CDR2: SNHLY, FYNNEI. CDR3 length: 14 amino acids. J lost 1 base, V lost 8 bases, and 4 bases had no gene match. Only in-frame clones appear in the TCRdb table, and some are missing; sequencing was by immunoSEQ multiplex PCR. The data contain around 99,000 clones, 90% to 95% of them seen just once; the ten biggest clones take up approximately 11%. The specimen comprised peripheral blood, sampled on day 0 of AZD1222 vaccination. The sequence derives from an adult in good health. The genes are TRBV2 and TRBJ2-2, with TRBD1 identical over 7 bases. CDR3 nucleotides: TGTGCCAGCGACAGGGTAAAGAACACCGGGGAGCTGTTTTTT. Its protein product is CASDRVKNTGELFF. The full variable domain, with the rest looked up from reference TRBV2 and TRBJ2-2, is EPEVTQTPSHQVTQMGQEVILRCVPISNHLYFYWYRQILGQKVEFLVSFYNNEISEKSEIFDDQFSVERPDGSNFTLKIRSTKLEDSAMYFCASDRVKNTGELFFGEGSRLTVL.